This T cell receptor beta chain emerged from a study of cytomegalovirus exposure and HLA in healthy donors (dated by TCRdb to 2017 to 2019). Describing the broader study: An earlier analysis of roughly 570 of the donors reported about 280 Gb of sequence data and around 100 million unique TCR beta sequences obtained from some 200 million T cells. The T cell repertoires of several hundred subjects were profiled by immunosequencing and related to cytomegalovirus serostatus. High-throughput TCR immunosequencing, statistical association of individual TCRs with disease status, and machine learning were combined to predict cytomegalovirus infection status. Donor age, sex, ethnicity and CMV serostatus were compiled together with the repertoire data. The study was designed to test whether signatures of past pathogen exposure could be identified by cataloging public T cell receptors. An earlier analysis of approximately 500 of the donors applied high-throughput TCR beta sequencing to assess whether each TCR beta V gene segment acted as functional or pseudogenic. Rather than using new phenotypic data, the later analysis identified candidate immune exposures from TCR beta sequences and from how often those sequences occurred across donors. Typing coverage differed by locus: A, B, C, DRB1 and DQB1 were typed in roughly 629-630 donors, DQA1 in roughly 500, DPA1 in 600 to 610, and DPB1 in 472. A later genetic analysis took genome-wide SNP genotypes for about 55% of the roughly 670 donors and used that subset as a discovery cohort. Among the approximately 430 genotyped donors, around 79% belonged to the genetic ancestry cluster associated with self-reported Caucasian donors. A handful of DR-DQ haplotypes were handled as single units for association and clustering because linkage in the cohort was strong. Every discovery cohort repertoire had been produced on one sequencing platform. Among over 350 genotyped donors of the cohort, an average of about 240,000 unique TCR beta nucleotide sequences were sequenced per donor, roughly 20% of them non-productive. HLA typing included class I and class II loci at four-digit resolution. A separate validation cohort of roughly 130 different subjects was used in addition to the approximately 670-subject first cohort. A later analysis re-examined previously published TCR beta repertoires from about 700 donors and added high-resolution HLA genotyping to investigate patterns of TCR occurrence. Roughly 300 gigabases of sequencing data and tens of millions of unique TCR sequences were included in an early release covering roughly 600 HLA-typed donors.

The full study reports these points: This cohort had only TCR beta chains sequenced, and the lack of alpha or paired-chain data limited which features could be detected. The classifier was reported to diagnose cytomegalovirus status with high specificity and sensitivity in both the original cohort and the validation cohort. A group of highly shared sequence variants was considered likely to be a technical artifact of the sequencing pipeline. In an earlier analysis of 587 of the donors, most TCR beta V segments appeared in productive rearrangements about 87% or about 30% of the time, broadly matching IMGT annotations. The study listed 164 TCR beta chains as associated with cytomegalovirus. Because counts were too low, approximately 18 rarely observed V segments, including chromosome 9 orphons, were excluded from the earlier analysis of around 590 of the donors. Because HLA typing was missing for some donors at each locus, association tests included only the typed subset. It was suggested by the authors that the approach could potentially be generalized to other disease states and immunological phenotypes. The 87-base-pair reads could not distinguish some IMGT-functional V segments, including TRBV6-2 and TRBV6-3, so those segments were excluded. A further reported finding was that TCR beta sequences accurately predicted the HLA-A and HLA-B alleles for most subjects in the first cohort. Several of the top co-occurrence clusters appeared to be linked to parvovirus B19, influenza, CMV and Epstein-Barr virus, according to a later analysis. Compared with equally common non-associated chains, HLA-associated TCR beta chains in a later analysis were more clonally expanded and had lower generation probabilities. At a false discovery rate of 0.05, a later analysis linked approximately 18,000 TCR beta sequences to specific HLA alleles. According to a later analysis, most CMV-associated TCR beta chains appeared to be HLA-restricted, and the HLA associations seemed to be driven largely by CMV exposure. V-gene and J-gene trimming of TCR beta chains was associated with a missense DCLRE1C variant in a later genetic analysis, and the association was replicated in an independent cohort. In vitro tests confirmed that three of the cytomegalovirus-associated TCR beta chains recognize cytomegalovirus antigens. For the cohort, immune exposure information was limited to CMV serostatus. When HLA alleles, especially DR and DQ, strongly co-occurred, attributing TCR associations to individual alleles was difficult. A later genetic analysis reported fewer N-insertions in productive TCRs among donors in an Asian-associated ancestry cluster than the 666-donor mean. Across donors, most TCR sequences were observed very rarely, whereas some public TCRs were present in many individuals. Correlated functional status among segregating V segments might be attributable to linkage disequilibrium, but an unknown experimental factor could not be ruled out. A later analysis found that TCR association rates varied across HLA loci, with DRB1 alleles showing the most associated TCRs and HLA-C alleles the fewest. Presence/absence analyses assumed roughly uniform sequencing depth across donors, an assumption that may not hold.

Receptor amplification or capture employed the immunoSEQ multiplex PCR assay. A mixture of 60 forward primers for TCR Vbeta segments and 13 reverse primers for TCR Jbeta segments was used in the multiplex PCR. The CDR3 region of rearranged TCR beta genes was amplified from genomic DNA with a multiplex PCR assay. The Illumina HiSeq System was used to sequence the amplified TCR beta libraries as 87-base-pair reads. For the original study's pipeline: A later analysis counted approximately 76 million unique TCR beta chains across the 700 or so repertoires, and 9.5 million to 11 million of these chains were shared by at least two donors. Raw reads were error-corrected and collapsed into unique sequences by a nearest-neighbor algorithm in which closely related sequences were merged to remove PCR and sequencing errors. Alignment of CDR3 sequences to IMGT reference sequences was used to assign V, D and J gene segments. For a sequence to be retained, a match of at least six nucleotides was required to both a V gene segment and a J gene segment. A rearrangement counted as productive if the CDR3 had no stop codons and remained in frame with V and J, and every other rearrangement counted as non-productive. Following IMGT convention, CDR3 was defined as the stretch from the second conserved V-encoded cysteine up to the conserved J-encoded phenylalanine. The earlier analysis of about 620 of the donors excluded sequences that lacked an unambiguous match to a single V gene segment. In an earlier analysis of 500 to 750 of the donors, V segments were called functional above 56.7% productive rearrangements and were called segregating when the between-donor standard deviation exceeded 5%. A statistical classification framework was built for diagnosing cytomegalovirus status from the catalog of TCR beta chain sequences. In a later analysis, V and J genes were assigned by comparing TCR nucleotide sequences against IMGT/GENE-DB human TR gene sequences. In a later analysis, CDR3 sequences and most-parsimonious VDJ recombination scenarios were assigned using the TCRdist pipeline. In a later analysis, each TCR beta chain was defined by its CDR3 amino acid sequence together with its V-gene family, and reads without a unique V-gene family were excluded. In a later analysis, around 650 highly shared, low-generation-probability nucleotide sequences were removed to address suspected cross-contamination and a sequencing artifact. For each public chain, a later analysis derived a clonal expansion index from normalized ranks of inferred template counts within each repertoire. A later analysis computed generation probabilities with a VDJ recombination model fitted to out-of-frame rearrangements, and checked the results against IGoR. Hypergeometric tests were used in a later analysis to score TCR-TCR, TCR-HLA and TCR-CMV co-occurrence, with a repertoire-size bias correction applied to the TCR pairs. A later analysis estimated false discovery rates by permuting HLA or CMV assignments 20 times. In a later analysis, co-occurring TCRs were grouped using DBSCAN, with TCRdist sequence similarity added in when clustering inside HLA-allele-positive subsets. Co-occurrence clustering excluded repertoires with fewer than 30,000 or more than 120,000 public chains, plus five with anomalous nucleotide sharing. In TCRdb, the immuneACCESS table is reduced to in-frame sequences with V and J assigned. These tables do not hold every clone; where another copy was compared, an unresolved V gene accounts for under half, and the others remain unexplained. For V, J and clone size, that table is used; D and trimming come from the DNA. This sample is represented by approximately 110,000 clones; less than 85% of them were singletons. Over 8% of the sample lies in the top ten.

This clone was seen once. No cognate antigen has been identified for it. One junction end does not reproduce the germline sequence, and a read error may be involved. In total, roughly 670 healthy bone marrow donors made up the cohort. At the time of sampling, every cohort member was nominally healthy, though immune exposures that went unrecorded were likely present. The donor was CMV seropositive and belonged to the group of about 290 seropositive cohort members. Each donor provided a peripheral blood sample, and peripheral blood mononuclear cells were used for TCR beta sequencing. Genomic DNA extraction from the blood cell samples was performed with the Qiagen DNeasy Blood Extraction Kit. Reading from cysteine to phenylalanine, the CDR3 counts 15 amino acids. Only the CDR3 portion is preserved as DNA: 45 bases, with reading frame beginning at the first base. The germline V gene specifies SGHRS as CDR1 and YFSETQ as CDR2.

Source material: PBMCs. The clonotype comes from a man aged 35 to 55 in good health and CMV-seropositive. This sequence uses TRBV5-1 and TRBJ2-3; the D gene cannot be resolved reliably. The CDR3 region reads CTSSSSNGSTDTQYF. The DNA sequence is TGCACCAGCAGCTCGAGTAACGGGAGCACAGATACGCAGTATTTT.